This T cell receptor (beta chain) was identified in a study of T-cell memory formation after mild COVID-19. General study findings and limits: A second wave of clones peaked on day 37, and their SARS-CoV-2 specificity went unconfirmed.

Germline V gene data show CDR1 as SEHNR and CDR2 as FQNEAQ (reference sequence). Trimming took off 4 bases at V and 5 bases at J, with 12 bases between the two ends. This CDR3 is 14 amino acids long. The authors produced TCR alpha and TCR beta cDNA libraries with sample barcodes and UMIs by 5'RACE using constant-segment primers. TCRdb reanalysed the 5' RACE reads using MiXCR and keeps one entry per CDR3 protein. The data hold around 250,000 distinct CDR3 sequences, with 16% observed a single time. As concerns this clonotype: Its antigen is not known.

V is TRBV7-9 and J is TRBJ1-5; a weak D match, TRBD1 (5 bases). The TCR was taken from a man younger than 35 who had mild COVID-19 (a few samples of this study predate the infection). Cell type and time point are not known. Sequencing used PBMCs or a T cell subset sorted from them (not recorded which). Written as DNA, the CDR3 is TGTGCCAGCAGCTCGGGACCTGGGGATCAGCCCCAGCATTTT. Translated: CASSSGPGDQPQHF.